These 13 T cell receptor beta chains were all obtained from the same sample, sequenced in a study of cytomegalovirus exposure and HLA in healthy donors. Researchers ran the PCR with 60 Vbeta and 13 Jbeta primers. Libraries were prepared by immunoSEQ multiplex PCR; TCRdb keeps only in-frame clonotypes and omits some of them. This repertoire shows about 180,000 clones, 75% to 85% found once; its top ten account for more than 3.5%. Sample: PBMCs. The receptors were sampled from a woman aged 55-75 years in good health and CMV-seropositive.

This clone was detected a few times. J is TRBJ2-5 and V is TRBV10-3; 11 bases are shared with TRBD2. This CDR3 is built from 16 residues. V was pared by 3 bases and J by 5 bases, with 8 bases of the junction left unmatched. Germline V gene lookup returns CDR1 ENHRY and CDR2 SYGVKD. The CDR3 here is CAISDFSGRAQETQYF. The CDR3 nucleotides are TGTGCCATCAGTGACTTTAGCGGGAGGGCCCAGGAGACCCAGTACTTC.

This clone was recorded a few times. J is TRBJ1-2 and V is TRBV19; 7 positions match TRBD1. Losses at the gene ends were 7 bases for V and 0 bases for J; bases not matched to a gene: 11. Germline V gives CDR1 LNHDA, CDR2 SQIVND (reference sequence). The CDR3 is made up of 16 amino acids. The CDR3 DNA sequence: TGTGCCAGTACTACGGCAGGGGGTGCAGCTAACTATGGCTACACCTTC. Encoded protein: CASTTAGGAANYGYTF.

The CDR3 is CASSRQSTDTQYF. The CDR3 region has the DNA TGTGCCAGCAGCCGACAGAGCACAGATACGCAGTATTTT. The chain has TRBV5-4 and TRBJ2-3, with a possible D match to TRBD1 (5 bases). Trimming took 4 bases from V and 0 from J, leaving 6 bases between them. CDR3 length: 13 amino acids. Germline loops: CDR1 SGHNT, CDR2 YYREEE (reference sequence). Full variable domain (outside the CDR3, taken from reference TRBV5-4 and TRBJ2-3): ETGVTQSPTHLIKTRGQQVTLRCSSQSGHNTVSWYQQALGQGPQFIFQYYREEENGRGNFPPRFSGLQFPNYSSELNVNALELDDSALYLCASSRQSTDTQYFGPGTRLTVL.

The V call is TRBV7-9, the J call TRBJ2-7, with D perhaps matching TRBD1 (5 bases). Germline-derived CDR1 and CDR2 are SEHNR and FQNEAQ (reference sequence). CDR3 length: 12 amino acids. V lost 6 bases, J lost 2 bases, and 8 bases lay in between. The CDR3: CASRQEAYEQYF. DNA for the CDR3: TGTGCCAGCAGACAGGAAGCCTACGAGCAGTACTTC.

The chain joins TRBV27 to TRBJ1-5, with 8 bases fitting TRBD1. V lost 4 bases and J lost 1; bases outside the gene matches: 6. This CDR3 comprises 16 residues. Germline lookup yields CDR1 MNHEY and CDR2 SMNVEV (reference sequence). CDR3 in DNA: TGTGCCAGCAGTTCCCAGGGGGCGATGAGCAATCAGCCCCAGCATTTT. Translating it yields CASSSQGAMSNQPQHF.

This clone has just one count. The V and J genes are TRBV21-1 and TRBJ1-4. TRBV21-1 counts as a pseudogene. The CDR3 covers 15 residues. The CDR3: CAIQRRFWGGEKLFF. For the CDR3, the DNA is TGTGCCATCCAGAGGAGGTTTTGGGGTGGGGAAAAACTGTTTTTT.

The chain recombines TRBV7-9 with TRBJ2-1; 7 bases match TRBD1. CDR3 length: 15 residues. The J segment lost 5 bases and the V segment lost 2 bases, leaving 6 bases of the junction unmatched. The germline V gene has CDR1 SEHNR and CDR2 FQNEAQ (reference sequence). Written as DNA, the CDR3 is TGTGCCAGCAGCTTATCTTCGCAGGGGGACAATGAGCAGTTCTTC. Its protein product is CASSLSSQGDNEQFF.

This chain joins TRBV9 and TRBJ2-4; D remains unclear. V was clipped by 4 bases and J by 5 bases, with 13 bases between them. The CDR3 contains 14 residues. Germline CDR1 is SGDLS and CDR2 is YYNGEE. CDR3 nucleotide sequence: TGTGCCAGCAGCCTCGAGCCGGGTCAAAACATTCAGTACTTC. Protein product: CASSLEPGQNIQYF.

The rearrangement uses TRBV5-1 and TRBJ1-2, with TRBD1 matching 7 bases. From germline, CDR1 is SGHRS and CDR2 YFSETQ. J gave up 2 bases and V 2 bases, and 6 bases lay outside the gene matches. CDR3 length: 15 amino acids. The CDR3 coding sequence is TGCGCCAGCAGCTTAGAACAGGGGCTCAACTATGGCTACACCTTC. It translates to CASSLEQGLNYGYTF.

The chain carries TRBV28 and TRBJ2-7, with 12 positions matching TRBD2. The V gene's germline CDR1 is MDHEN and CDR2 SYDVKM. The CDR3 contains 15 residues. Trimming took 5 bases from V and 5 from J; bases not matched to a gene: 7. Here the CDR3 DNA reads TGTGCCAGCAGTCCCCTAGCGGGGGGGCCCCACGAGCAGTACTTC. It codes for CASSPLAGGPHEQYF.

The chain is built from TRBV5-6 and TRBJ2-1, with 15 bases matching TRBD2. Germline lookup yields CDR1 SGHDT and CDR2 YYEEEE. The V segment lost 3 bases and the J segment 9 bases; nucleotides outside the gene matches: 1. The CDR3 is made up of 14 amino acids. The CDR3: CASSWTSGRGEQFF. The CDR3, as DNA: TGTGCCAGCAGCTGGACTAGCGGGAGGGGTGAGCAGTTCTTC. The entire variable domain, with the rest obtained from reference TRBV5-6 and TRBJ2-1, is as follows: DAGVTQSPTHLIKTRGQQVTLRCSPKSGHDTVSWYQQALGQGPQFIFQYYEEEERQRGNFPDRFSGHQFPNYSSELNVNALLLGDSALYLCASSWTSGRGEQFFGPGTRLTVL.

The rearrangement links TRBV28 to TRBJ1-5, with D possibly matching TRBD1 (5 bases). The length of the CDR3 is 15 residues. With 6 bases removed from V and 6 bases from J, the gap between germline ends came to 18 bases. The germline gives CDR1 MDHEN, CDR2 SYDVKM. The CDR3 loop is CASSPLGGGSQPQHF. The CDR3 DNA is TGTGCCAGCAGCCCGCTCGGGGGGGGAAGTCAGCCCCAGCATTTT. The variable domain in full, completed from reference TRBV28 and TRBJ1-5, reads DVKVTQSSRYLVKRTGEKVFLECVQDMDHENMFWYRQDPGLGLRLIYFSYDVKMKEKGDIPEGYSVSREKKERFSLILESASTNQTSMYLCASSPLGGGSQPQHFGDGTRLSIL.

This chain connects TRBV5-1 to TRBJ2-1, with TRBD2 matching 14 bases. The germline gives CDR1 SGHRS, CDR2 YFSETQ. The CDR3 totals 19 residues. The V gene end was trimmed by 0 bases and the J gene end by 5 bases; junction bases not matched to a gene: 10. CDR3 nucleotide sequence: TGCGCCAGCAGCTTGGGACTAGCGGGGGGGGCGTTCAGGAACAATGAGCAGTTCTTC. Translating it yields CASSLGLAGGAFRNNEQFF.